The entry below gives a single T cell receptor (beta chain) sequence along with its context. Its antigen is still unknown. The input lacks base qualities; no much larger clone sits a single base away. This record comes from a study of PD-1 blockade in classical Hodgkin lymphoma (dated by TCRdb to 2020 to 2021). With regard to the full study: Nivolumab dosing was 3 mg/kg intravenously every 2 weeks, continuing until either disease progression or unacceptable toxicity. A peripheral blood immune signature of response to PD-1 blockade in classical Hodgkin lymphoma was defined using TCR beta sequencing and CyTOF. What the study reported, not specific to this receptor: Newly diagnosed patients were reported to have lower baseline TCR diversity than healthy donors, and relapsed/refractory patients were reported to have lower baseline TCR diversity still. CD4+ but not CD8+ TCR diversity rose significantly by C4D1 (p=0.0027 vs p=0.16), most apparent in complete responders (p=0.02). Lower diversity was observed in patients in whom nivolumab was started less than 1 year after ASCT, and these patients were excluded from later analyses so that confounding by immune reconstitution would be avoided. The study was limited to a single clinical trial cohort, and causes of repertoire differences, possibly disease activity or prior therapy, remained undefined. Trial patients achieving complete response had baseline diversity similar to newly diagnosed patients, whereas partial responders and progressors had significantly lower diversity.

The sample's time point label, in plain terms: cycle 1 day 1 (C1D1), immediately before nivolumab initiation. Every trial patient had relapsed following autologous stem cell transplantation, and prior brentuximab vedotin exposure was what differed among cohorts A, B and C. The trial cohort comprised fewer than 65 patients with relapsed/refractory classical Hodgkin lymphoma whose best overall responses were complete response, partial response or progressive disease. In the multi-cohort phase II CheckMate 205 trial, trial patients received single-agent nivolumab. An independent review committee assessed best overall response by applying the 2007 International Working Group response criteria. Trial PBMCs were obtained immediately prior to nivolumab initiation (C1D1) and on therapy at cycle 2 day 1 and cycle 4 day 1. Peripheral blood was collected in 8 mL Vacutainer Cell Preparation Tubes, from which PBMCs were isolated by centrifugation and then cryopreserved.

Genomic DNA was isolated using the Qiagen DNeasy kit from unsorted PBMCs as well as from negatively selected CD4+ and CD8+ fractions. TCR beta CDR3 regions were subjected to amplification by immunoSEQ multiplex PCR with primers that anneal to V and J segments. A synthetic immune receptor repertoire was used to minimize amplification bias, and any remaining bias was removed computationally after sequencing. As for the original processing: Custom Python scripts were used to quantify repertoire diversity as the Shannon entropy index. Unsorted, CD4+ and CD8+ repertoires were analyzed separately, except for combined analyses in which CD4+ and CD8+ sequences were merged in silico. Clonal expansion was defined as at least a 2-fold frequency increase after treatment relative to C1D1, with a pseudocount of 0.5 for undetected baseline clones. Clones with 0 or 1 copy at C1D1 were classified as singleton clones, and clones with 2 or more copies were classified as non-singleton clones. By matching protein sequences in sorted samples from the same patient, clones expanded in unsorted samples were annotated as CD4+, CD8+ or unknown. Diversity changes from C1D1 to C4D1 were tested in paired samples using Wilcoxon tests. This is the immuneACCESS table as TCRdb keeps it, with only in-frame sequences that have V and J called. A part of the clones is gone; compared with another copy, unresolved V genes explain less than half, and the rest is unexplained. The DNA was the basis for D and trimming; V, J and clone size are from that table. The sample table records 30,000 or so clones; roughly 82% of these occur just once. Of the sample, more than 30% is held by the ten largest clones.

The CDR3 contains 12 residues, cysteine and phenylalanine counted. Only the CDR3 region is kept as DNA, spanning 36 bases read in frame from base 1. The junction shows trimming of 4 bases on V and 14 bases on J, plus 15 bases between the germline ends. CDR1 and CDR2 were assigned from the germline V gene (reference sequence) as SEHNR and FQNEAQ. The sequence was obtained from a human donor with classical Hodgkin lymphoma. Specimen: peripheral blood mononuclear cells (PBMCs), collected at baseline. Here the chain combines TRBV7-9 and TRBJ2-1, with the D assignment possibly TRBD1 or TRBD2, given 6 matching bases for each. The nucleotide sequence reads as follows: TGTGCCAGCAGCTGGGGGGCAGAGAATGAGTTCTTC. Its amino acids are CASSWGAENEFF.